The present T cell receptor beta chain was sequenced within a study of T cells after yellow fever vaccination. For the study at large: Fractions with few cells were prepared using SMART-Seq v4 Ultra Low Input.

MiXCR was run by TCRdb on the 5' RACE reads, yielding one entry per CDR3 protein. This sample yields about 360,000 distinct CDR3 sequences, of which under 7.5% are seen a single time; 15% belongs to the top ten. In regard to this clonotype: Antigen specificity is unknown.

Study-wide results and caveats: Though weaker, the secondary response peaked faster, on day 5 versus 15.

The CDR3 runs to 18 residues. The germline V gene has CDR1 SGHRS and CDR2 YFSETQ. V shed 7 bases, J shed 0 bases, and the junction held 13 bases outside the gene matches. The source of this sequence is a man younger than 45 who received the YFV17D yellow fever vaccine. The J gene is TRBJ2-6, the V gene TRBV5-1; 7 bases line up with TRBD2. Here the sequenced sample was PBMCs, taken 5 days after the yellow fever booster vaccination. CDR3 sequence reads: CASSLGGSLVSGANVLTF. The CDR3 coding sequence is TGCGCCAGCTCCCTGGGAGGGAGCCTCGTCTCTGGGGCCAACGTCCTGACTTTC. The full variable domain, its missing parts supplied by reference TRBV5-1 and TRBJ2-6, is KAGVTQTPRYLIKTRGQQVTLSCSPISGHRSVSWYQQTPGQGLQFLFEYFSETQRNKGNFPGRFSGRQFSNSRSEMNVSTLELGDSALYLCASSLGGSLVSGANVLTFGAGSRLTVL.